Below, 29 T cell receptor beta chains from the same sample are listed, as sequenced in a study of OX40 agonist ivuxolimab in advanced cancers. Sequencing used immunoSEQ multiplex PCR; TCRdb keeps in-frame clones, though not all of them. The profile shows under 90,000 clones, 75% to 90% of them singletons. The sequenced sample was CD4+ or CD8+ T cells sorted from blood, obtained in a trial of the OX40 agonist ivuxolimab. These receptors were obtained from an adult with an advanced solid tumor such as melanoma, head and neck, liver or kidney cancer.

The chain couples TRBV28 to TRBJ2-7, with 10 bases identical to TRBD1. The V and J ends lost 8 bases and 0 bases, in that order; junction bases with no gene match: 4. CDR3 length: 14 amino acids. In germline, CDR1 is MDHEN, CDR2 SYDVKM. Here the CDR3 reads CASLGQGVSYEQYF. In nucleotides, the CDR3 is TGTGCCAGCCTTGGACAGGGGGTCTCCTACGAGCAGTACTTC. Using reference TRBV28 and TRBJ2-7 for the parts outside the CDR3, the full variable domain is DVKVTQSSRYLVKRTGEKVFLECVQDMDHENMFWYRQDPGLGLRLIYFSYDVKMKEKGDIPEGYSVSREKKERFSLILESASTNQTSMYLCASLGQGVSYEQYFGPGTRLTVT.

This clone came up once. The chain combines TRBV5-1 with TRBJ2-5, with 9 nucleotides matching TRBD1. The CDR3 is 15 amino acids. V was pared by 4 bases and J by 4 bases, with 8 bases of the junction left unmatched. Per the germline V gene, CDR1 is SGHRS and CDR2 is YFSETQ. The CDR3 here is CASSPSDRGAETQYF. The CDR3 bases are TGCGCCAGCAGCCCAAGTGACAGGGGGGCAGAGACCCAGTACTTC. Full variable domain (rest looked up from reference TRBV5-1 and TRBJ2-5): KAGVTQTPRYLIKTRGQQVTLSCSPISGHRSVSWYQQTPGQGLQFLFEYFSETQRNKGNFPGRFSGRQFSNSRSEMNVSTLELGDSALYLCASSPSDRGAETQYFGPGTRLLVL.

The genes are TRBV5-1 and TRBJ1-5, with D possibly being TRBD1 (5 bases). The CDR3 is 15 residues long. V was cut by 0 bases and J by 5 bases, with 12 bases left in between. Germline lookup yields CDR1 SGHRS and CDR2 YFSETQ. The CDR3: CASSLESGAHQPQHF. DNA for the CDR3: TGCGCCAGCAGCTTGGAATCTGGGGCTCATCAGCCCCAGCATTTT.

CDR3 DNA: TGTGCCAGCAGTGAGGCCGGTAGACAAGAGACCCAGTACTTC. As protein: CASSEAGRQETQYF. V usage is TRBV6-1 and J usage is TRBJ2-5; the D is unclear. The CDR3 has 14 amino acids. Trimming took 3 bases from V and 2 from J, leaving 10 bases between them. Germline values: CDR1 MNHNS, CDR2 SASEGT.

This sequence joins TRBV27 and TRBJ2-4; TRBD1 aligns across 7 bases. In germline, CDR1 is MNHEY, CDR2 SMNVEV (reference sequence). Germline trimming cut 5 bases from V and 9 bases from J; bases unmatched to any gene: 13. The CDR3 is 15 residues long. CDR3 bases: TGTGCCAGCAGTCGACTACAGGGGCTTCAAGTCATTCAGTACTTC. It translates to CASSRLQGLQVIQYF.

J is TRBJ2-3 and V is TRBV19; 10 bases align to TRBD1. Germline V CDR1 and CDR2: LNHDA, SQIVND (reference sequence). The V gene end was trimmed by 4 bases and the J gene end by 1 base; junction bases not matched to a gene: 5. This CDR3 contains 16 residues. CDR3 nucleotide sequence: TGTGCCAGTAGTAAGGGACAGGGGATGGGCACAGATACGCAGTATTTT. Translating gives CASSKGQGMGTDTQYF.

The chain employs TRBV5-6 and TRBJ2-7, with TRBD1 matching 12 bases. V dropped 0 bases and J dropped 6; count of bases not matched to a gene: 7. The CDR3 runs to 16 residues. Germline V gene data show CDR1 as SGHDT and CDR2 as YYEEEE. CDR3 protein: CASSLGGGTGGIEQYF. CDR3 sequence (DNA): TGTGCCAGCAGCTTGGGCGGGGGGACAGGGGGCATCGAGCAGTACTTC.

This clone was observed once. The V and J genes are TRBV4-2 and TRBJ1-5; D is perhaps TRBD1 (6 bases). With 0 bases removed from V and 5 bases from J, the gap between germline ends came to 11 bases. Germline values: CDR1 LGHNA, CDR2 YNFKEQ. The CDR3 consists of 15 residues. CDR3: CASSQDGDIYQPQHF. CDR3 nucleotides: TGTGCCAGCAGCCAAGATGGGGACATCTATCAGCCCCAGCATTTT.

This clone was observed a handful of times. This rearrangement joins TRBV11-3 to TRBJ2-1; D call uncertain. Germline assignment: CDR1 SGHNT and CDR2 YENEEA. This CDR3 has 12 amino acids. V lost 5 bases to trimming and J lost 5 bases, with 7 bases between them. The CDR3 DNA reads TGTGCCAGCAGCCCCCAAAACAATGAGCAGTTCTTC. Translated: CASSPQNNEQFF.

The V call is TRBV7-9, the J call TRBJ2-6; no definite D call. There are 13 residues in the CDR3. V was trimmed by 3 bases and J by 0 bases, leaving 0 bases between them. Germline V gene lookup returns CDR1 SEHNR and CDR2 FQNEAQ (reference sequence). The CDR3: CASSFSGANVLTF. For the CDR3, the DNA is TGTGCCAGCAGCTTCTCTGGGGCCAACGTCCTGACTTTC. Supplemented by reference TRBV7-9 and TRBJ2-6, the full variable domain reads DTGVSQNPRHKITKRGQNVTFRCDPISEHNRLYWYRQTLGQGPEFLTYFQNEAQLEKSRLLSDRFSAERPKGSFSTLEIQRTEQGDSAMYLCASSFSGANVLTFGAGSRLTVL.

This clone was counted once. The V call is TRBV2, the J call TRBJ2-3; D is uncertain. The length of the CDR3 is 12 residues. From germline, CDR1 is SNHLY and CDR2 FYNNEI. The V end was cut by 10 bases, the J end by 1 base, with 9 bases between. DNA for the CDR3: TGTGCCACCTGCCCCGGCACAGATACGCAGTATTTT. Protein sequence: CATCPGTDTQYF.

The table lists this clone with a count of one. The rearrangement links TRBV19 to TRBJ2-2; possible D gene TRBD1, 5 bases. V lost 8 bases and J 4 bases, leaving 17 bases between the germline ends. Germline-derived CDR1 and CDR2 are LNHDA and SQIVND (reference sequence). This CDR3 is built from 15 residues. CDR3 nucleotide sequence: TGTGCCAGTCAACCTTGGGGCAGCTTCACCGGGGAGCTGTTTTTT. Amino acid sequence: CASQPWGSFTGELFF.

The CDR3 loop is CASKERDGAARNQPQHF. CDR3 nucleotides: TGTGCCAGTAAAGAGAGGGACGGGGCTGCCCGCAATCAGCCCCAGCATTTT. The chain is built from TRBV19 and TRBJ1-5, with D possibly matching TRBD1 (5 bases). CDR1 is LNHDA, CDR2 SQIVND, per germline (reference sequence). The CDR3 extends over 17 amino acids. V was cut by 7 bases and J by 2 bases, with 21 bases left in between.

This clone was observed once. V and J are TRBV28 and TRBJ1-2, with D hard to call. CDR3 length equals 14 residues. Germline V gives CDR1 MDHEN, CDR2 SYDVKM. V was pared by 1 base and J by 4 bases, with 10 bases between. DNA for the CDR3: TGTGCCAGCAGTTTATTTGGGAAGCTCTATGGCTACACCTTC. Its translation: CASSLFGKLYGYTF.

The CDR3 loop is CASSIGTDALFYTF. The CDR3 nucleotides read TGTGCCAGTAGTATCGGTACGGACGCCCTATTCTACACCTTC. The chain employs TRBV19 and TRBJ1-2; no clear D. CDR3 length: 14 amino acids. CDR1 and CDR2 (germline): LNHDA, SQIVND (reference sequence). V was shortened by 3 bases and J by 10 bases, with 18 bases between the two germline ends.

V usage is TRBV19 and J usage is TRBJ1-2; 8 bases map to TRBD1. This CDR3 is built from 15 residues. Germline CDR1 and CDR2: LNHDA and SQIVND (reference sequence). The V gene end was trimmed by 6 bases and the J gene end by 3 bases; junction bases not matched to a gene: 9. The CDR3 nucleotides read TGTGCCAGTAGGAATGTCAGGGGGCGAGACTATGGCTACACCTTC. It yields the protein CASRNVRGRDYGYTF.

This chain uses TRBV6-6 with TRBJ2-7; D gene unclear. This CDR3 has 13 residues. Germline CDR1 reads MNHNY; CDR2 reads SVGAGI (reference sequence). Trimming pared 3 bases from V and 0 bases from J, leaving 6 bases between. CDR3 sequence reads: CASSYAHSYEQYF. The CDR3 bases are TGTGCCAGCAGTTATGCCCACTCCTACGAGCAGTACTTC.

This chain links TRBV7-9 with TRBJ2-7, with unresolved D. V was clipped by 4 bases and J by 3 bases, with 13 bases between them. Germline CDR1 and CDR2: SEHNR and FQNEAQ (reference sequence). The CDR3 contains 14 residues. The DNA for the CDR3 is TGTGCCAGCAGCTCGCTTAAGGGAAGCTACGAGCAGTACTTC. It encodes CASSSLKGSYEQYF. Combining the CDR3 with reference TRBV7-9 and TRBJ2-7 gives the whole variable domain DTGVSQNPRHKITKRGQNVTFRCDPISEHNRLYWYRQTLGQGPEFLTYFQNEAQLEKSRLLSDRFSAERPKGSFSTLEIQRTEQGDSAMYLCASSSLKGSYEQYFGPGTRLTVT.

This CDR3 is CASRGRDMDTGELFF. The DNA of the CDR3 is TGTGCCAGCAGGGGGCGCGACATGGACACCGGGGAGCTGTTTTTT. The genes are TRBV27 and TRBJ2-2; D possibly corresponds to TRBD1 (5 bases). The CDR3 covers 15 residues. V lost 6 bases, J lost 3 bases, and 14 bases lay in between. CDR1 and CDR2 (germline): MNHEY, SMNVEV (reference sequence).

This clone was seen just once. V gene TRBV4-1 combines with J gene TRBJ2-2; TRBD2 agrees at 9 bases. The CDR3 totals 16 residues. Unmatched junction bases numbered 6, after V lost 1 base and J lost 6 bases. Germline CDR1 MGHRA, CDR2 YSYEKL. CDR3 region: CASSQVAGGSAGELFF. In nucleotides, the CDR3 is TGCGCCAGCAGCCAAGTCGCGGGAGGGTCTGCCGGGGAGCTGTTTTTT.

The chain employs TRBV28 and TRBJ2-7; 9 bases are a match to TRBD2. CDR1 and CDR2 from the germline V gene are MDHEN and SYDVKM. J gave up 2 bases and V 8 bases, and 13 bases lay outside the gene matches. The CDR3 runs 16 residues. CDR3 DNA: TGTGCCAGCCACATAACCCTAGCGGGATTCCCCTACGAGCAGTACTTC. It codes for CASHITLAGFPYEQYF.

This clone was picked up one time. The chain recombines TRBV9 with TRBJ2-1, with 12 bases that match TRBD2. In germline, CDR1 is SGDLS, CDR2 YYNGEE. This CDR3 has 14 amino acids. V trimming: 7 bases; J trimming: 7 bases; junction bases outside the gene matches: 6. CDR3 sequence reads: CASGGTSGLNEQFF. The CDR3 DNA sequence: TGTGCCAGCGGGGGGACTAGCGGGTTGAATGAGCAGTTCTTC.

The V call is TRBV20-1, the J call TRBJ2-1; no reliable D call. The CDR3 runs 11 residues. The germline V gene encodes CDR1 DFQATT and CDR2 SNEGSKA (reference sequence). The V end lost 6 bases, the J end lost 10 bases, and 13 bases lay between the germline ends. This CDR3 reads CSARTPGEQFF. CDR3 nucleotides: TGCAGTGCCCGGACCCCTGGGGAGCAGTTCTTC.

The chain combines TRBV27 with TRBJ2-1; 12 bases are a match to TRBD2. The junction had 5 bases not matched to a gene; V was cut back by 2 bases and J by 9 bases. Germline CDR1 is MNHEY and CDR2 is SMNVEV (reference sequence). This CDR3 contains 15 residues. CDR3 amino acids: CASSLRLAGDGEQFF. CDR3 coding DNA: TGTGCCAGCAGTTTACGACTAGCGGGAGACGGTGAGCAGTTCTTC.

This rearrangement joins TRBV27 to TRBJ1-5; no clear D. Germline-derived CDR1 and CDR2 are MNHEY and SMNVEV (reference sequence). V was pared by 3 bases and J by 6 bases, with 9 bases between. The CDR3 is 13 amino acids. The CDR3 nucleotides are TGTGCCAGCAGTTTCGGAGGGCTTCAGCCCCAGCATTTT. It encodes CASSFGGLQPQHF.

This sequence joins TRBV10-3 and TRBJ1-2; tentative D call: TRBD1 (6 bases). This CDR3 comprises 15 residues. Germline CDR1 ENHRY, CDR2 SYGVKD. Trimming stripped 6 bases from V and 4 bases from J, with 18 bases between. The CDR3 bases are TGTGCCATCAGGGGACAACCTATCCCGACCTATGGCTACACCTTC. Amino acids: CAIRGQPIPTYGYTF.

The V call is TRBV28, the J call TRBJ1-6, with D tentatively TRBD1 (6 bases). Trimming pared 6 bases from V and 9 bases from J, leaving 21 bases between. The CDR3 runs 16 residues. The germline CDR1 and CDR2 sequences are MDHEN and SYDVKM. The DNA of the CDR3 is TGTGCCAGCAGCCCACATGGGGAGGTCAGGGGTTCACCCCTCCACTTT. Its protein is CASSPHGEVRGSPLHF.

This rearrangement joins TRBV6-5 to TRBJ2-5; D unclear. Deletions cut 3 bases from V and 5 bases from J, with 7 bases between. CDR1 and CDR2 (germline): MNHEY, SVGAGI. This CDR3 region has 12 residues. The CDR3 loop is CASSYGRETQYF. CDR3 nucleotide sequence: TGTGCCAGCAGTTATGGAAGGGAGACCCAGTACTTC.

This clone showed up just once. The V gene is TRBV9, the J gene TRBJ2-3, with TRBD2 matching 8 bases. Germline CDR1 SGDLS, CDR2 YYNGEE. The CDR3 is 16 residues long. The junction had 7 bases not matched to a gene; V was cut back by 3 bases and J by 1 base. The CDR3 coding sequence is TGTGCCAGCAGCGCCTTAGCGGGAAGGGGCACAGATACGCAGTATTTT. Its translation: CASSALAGRGTDTQYF.